The TCR beta chain described here comes from a study of T cells after somatic rescue of genetic block. TCRdb's table, derived via immunoSEQ multiplex PCR, lists solely in-frame clones and lacks some. This table has tens of thousands of clones, 80% to 95% appearing once. V lost 6 bases, J lost 1 base, and 14 bases lay in between. This CDR3 is 15 amino acids long. Germline-derived CDR1 and CDR2 are MNHEY and SVGAGI. Sequencing used peripheral blood mononuclear cells (PBMCs). The TCR originated in a man aged 40-50 years. This chain uses TRBV6-5 with TRBJ2-3; maybe TRBD2 (5 bases). In DNA, the CDR3 is TGTGCCAGCAGACTTGCGGAGGCCGGCACAGATACGCAGTATTTT. It encodes CASRLAEAGTDTQYF.